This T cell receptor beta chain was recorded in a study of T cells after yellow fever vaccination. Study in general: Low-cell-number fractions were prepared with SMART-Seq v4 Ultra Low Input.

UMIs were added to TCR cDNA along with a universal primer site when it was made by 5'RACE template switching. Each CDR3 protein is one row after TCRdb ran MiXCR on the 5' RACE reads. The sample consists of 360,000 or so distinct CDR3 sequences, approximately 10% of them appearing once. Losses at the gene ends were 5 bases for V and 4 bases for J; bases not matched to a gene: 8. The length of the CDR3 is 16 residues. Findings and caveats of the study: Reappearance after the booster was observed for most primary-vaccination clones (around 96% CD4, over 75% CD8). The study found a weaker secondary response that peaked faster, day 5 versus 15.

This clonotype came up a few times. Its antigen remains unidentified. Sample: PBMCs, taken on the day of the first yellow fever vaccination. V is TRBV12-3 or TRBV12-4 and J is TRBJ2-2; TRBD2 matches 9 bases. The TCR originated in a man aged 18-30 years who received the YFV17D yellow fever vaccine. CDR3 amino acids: CASSPAGGVFTGELFF. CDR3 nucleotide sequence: TGTGCCAGCAGTCCCGCGGGGGGGGTCTTCACCGGGGAGCTGTTTTTT.